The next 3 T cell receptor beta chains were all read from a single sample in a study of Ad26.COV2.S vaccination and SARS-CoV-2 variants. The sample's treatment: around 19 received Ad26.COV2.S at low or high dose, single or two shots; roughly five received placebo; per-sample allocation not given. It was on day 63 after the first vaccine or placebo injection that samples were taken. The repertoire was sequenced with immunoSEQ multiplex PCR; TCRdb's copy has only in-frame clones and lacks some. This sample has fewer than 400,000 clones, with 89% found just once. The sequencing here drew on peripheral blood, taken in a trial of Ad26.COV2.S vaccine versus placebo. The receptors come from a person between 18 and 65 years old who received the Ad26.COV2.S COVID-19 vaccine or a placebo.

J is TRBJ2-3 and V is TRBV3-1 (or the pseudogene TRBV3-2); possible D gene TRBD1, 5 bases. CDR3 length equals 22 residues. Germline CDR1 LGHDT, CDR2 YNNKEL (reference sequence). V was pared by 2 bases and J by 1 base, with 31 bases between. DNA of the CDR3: TGTGCCAGCAGCCAAAAAAACCCCCACCTTAAAGGCAGGGATCTAGGCACAGATACGCAGTATTTT. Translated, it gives CASSQKNPHLKGRDLGTDTQYF.

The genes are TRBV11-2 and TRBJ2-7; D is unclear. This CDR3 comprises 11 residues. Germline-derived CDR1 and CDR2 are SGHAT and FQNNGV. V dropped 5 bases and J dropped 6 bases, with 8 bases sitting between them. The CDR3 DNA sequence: TGTGCCAGCAGCGAGTTTGGCGAGCAGTACTTC. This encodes CASSEFGEQYF.

Here the CDR3 DNA reads TGTGCCAGCAGCTTACTGGGAGCGGGAGGTGGGGAGACCCAGTACTTC. Translating it yields CASSLLGAGGGETQYF. The chain carries TRBV7-2 and TRBJ2-5; 9 nucleotides match TRBD2. Germline values: CDR1 SGHTA, CDR2 FQGNSA. V lost 2 bases and J lost 5; bases outside the gene matches: 9. The CDR3 length is 16 residues.